One TCR beta chain is described in this entry. The source of the sample is a study of blood T cell repertoires in COVID-19. Across the whole study: The United States, Italy and Spain were the sources of the acute and convalescent COVID-19 samples. T cells, B-cell-depleted T cells, or PBMCs supplied cDNA or gDNA.

Germline values: CDR1 SGDLS, CDR2 YYNGEE. This CDR3 is 14 amino acids long. Trimming removed 6 bases at V and 2 bases at J, with 13 bases between. This table comes from immunoSEQ multiplex PCR, and its TCRdb copy is limited to in-frame clones, with some not included. The table includes some 44,000 clones, 92% detected once. The chain is built from TRBV9 and TRBJ2-3; D may be TRBD1 (6 bases). The sequence derives from a human donor in a cohort sampled during active COVID-19. Source material: peripheral blood. Written as DNA, the CDR3 is TGTGCCAGCACTAAGGGGGAAATCACAGATACGCAGTATTTT. Its protein product is CASTKGEITDTQYF.